The clone carrying this T cell receptor (beta chain) has ten or more counts. Its antigen remains unidentified. Library construction for TCR beta used iRepertoire HTBI primers and Arm-PCR of CDR3 regions. One entry per CDR3 protein, called by TCRdb with MiXCR from the multiplex PCR reads. The data contain 350,000 to 450,000 distinct CDR3 sequences, over 9.5% of them singletons. CDR1 is SNHLY and CDR2 is FYNNEI in the germline V gene. Trimming pared 8 bases from V and 8 bases from J, leaving 11 bases between. The CDR3 spans 11 residues. The entry originates in a study of regulatory T cells in long-lasting Graves disease. Study-wide results and limits: The TCR repertoire of persistent Graves' patients was less diverse than that of newly diagnosed ones. With persistent disease, TRBV28, TRBJ1-2 and TRBJ2-5 were the favored segments.

The time point denotes: newly diagnosed GD, antithyroid drugs for less than 3 months. Isolated PBMC RNA provided the starting material for the TCR library. The same sample was also used in a study of T cells in Graves' hyperthyroidism and ophthalmopathy. That paper states: Those patients with uncontrolled infection, other autoimmune disease, pregnancy or lactation were excluded. When the TCR CDR3 underwent first-round RT-PCR, the HTBI primer set was used.

The sequencing used peripheral blood mononuclear cells (PBMCs), collected at new diagnosis, from a patient treated with antithyroid drugs. The sequence was obtained from a woman aged 18 to 35 with Graves disease. The rearrangement links TRBV2 to TRBJ2-3; D remains unclear. In DNA, the CDR3 is TGTGCCAGCCGAAGGTTAGGTACGCAGTATTTT. Protein sequence: CASRRLGTQYF.